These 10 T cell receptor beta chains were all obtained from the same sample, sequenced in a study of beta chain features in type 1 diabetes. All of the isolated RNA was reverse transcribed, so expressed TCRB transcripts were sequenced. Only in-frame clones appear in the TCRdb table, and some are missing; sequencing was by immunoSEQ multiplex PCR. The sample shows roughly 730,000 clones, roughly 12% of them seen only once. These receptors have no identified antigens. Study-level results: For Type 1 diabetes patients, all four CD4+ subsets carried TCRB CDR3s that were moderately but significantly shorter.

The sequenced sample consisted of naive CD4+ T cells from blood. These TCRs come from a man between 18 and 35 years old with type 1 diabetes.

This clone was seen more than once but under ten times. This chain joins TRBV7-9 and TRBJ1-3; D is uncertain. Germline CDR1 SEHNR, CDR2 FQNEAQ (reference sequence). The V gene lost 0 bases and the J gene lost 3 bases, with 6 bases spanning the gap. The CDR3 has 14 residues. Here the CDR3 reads CASSLAGIGNTIYF. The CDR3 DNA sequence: TGTGCCAGCAGCTTAGCAGGAATTGGAAACACCATATATTTT.

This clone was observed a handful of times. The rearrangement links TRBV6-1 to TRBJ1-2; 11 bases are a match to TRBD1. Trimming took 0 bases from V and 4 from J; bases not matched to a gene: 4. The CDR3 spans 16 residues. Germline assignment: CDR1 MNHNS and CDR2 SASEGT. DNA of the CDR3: TGTGCCAGCAGTGAAGCATGGACAGGGGGCAGCTATGGCTACACCTTC. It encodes CASSEAWTGGSYGYTF.

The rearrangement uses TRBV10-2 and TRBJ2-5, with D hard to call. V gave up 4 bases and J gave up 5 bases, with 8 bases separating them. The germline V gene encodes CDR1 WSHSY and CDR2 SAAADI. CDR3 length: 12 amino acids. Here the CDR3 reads CASSGSEETQYF. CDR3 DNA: TGCGCCAGCAGTGGATCGGAGGAGACCCAGTACTTC.

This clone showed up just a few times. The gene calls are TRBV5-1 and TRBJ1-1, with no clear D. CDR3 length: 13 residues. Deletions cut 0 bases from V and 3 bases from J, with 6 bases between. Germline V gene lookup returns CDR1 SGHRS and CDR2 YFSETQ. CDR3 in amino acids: CASSLVGHTEAFF. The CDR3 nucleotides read TGCGCCAGCAGCTTGGTCGGACACACTGAAGCTTTCTTT. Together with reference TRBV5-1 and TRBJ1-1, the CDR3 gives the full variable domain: KAGVTQTPRYLIKTRGQQVTLSCSPISGHRSVSWYQQTPGQGLQFLFEYFSETQRNKGNFPGRFSGRQFSNSRSEMNVSTLELGDSALYLCASSLVGHTEAFFGQGTRLTVV.

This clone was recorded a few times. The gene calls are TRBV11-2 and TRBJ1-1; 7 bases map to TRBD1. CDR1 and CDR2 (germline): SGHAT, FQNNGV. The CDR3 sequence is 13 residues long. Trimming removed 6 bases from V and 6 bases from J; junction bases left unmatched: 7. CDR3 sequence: CASRTDRIAEAFF. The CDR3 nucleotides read TGTGCCAGCAGAACGGACAGGATCGCTGAAGCTTTCTTT.

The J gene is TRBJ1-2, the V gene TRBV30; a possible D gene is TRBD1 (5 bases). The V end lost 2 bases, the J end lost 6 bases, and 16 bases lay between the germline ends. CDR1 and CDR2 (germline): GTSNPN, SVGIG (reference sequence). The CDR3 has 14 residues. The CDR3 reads CAWSFDPLTDGYTF. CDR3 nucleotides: TGTGCCTGGAGTTTCGATCCCTTGACAGATGGCTACACCTTC.

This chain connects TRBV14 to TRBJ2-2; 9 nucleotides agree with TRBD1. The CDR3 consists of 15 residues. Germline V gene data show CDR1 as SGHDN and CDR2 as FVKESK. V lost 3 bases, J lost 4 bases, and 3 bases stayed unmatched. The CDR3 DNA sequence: TGTGCCAGCAGCCAGAGACAGGGGGGCACCGGGGAGCTGTTTTTT. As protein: CASSQRQGGTGELFF.

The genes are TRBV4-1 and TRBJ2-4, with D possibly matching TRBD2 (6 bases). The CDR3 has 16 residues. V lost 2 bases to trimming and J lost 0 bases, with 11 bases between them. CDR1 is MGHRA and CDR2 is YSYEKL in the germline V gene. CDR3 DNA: TGCGCCAGCAGCCAACCACCGCGGGAAGCCAAAAACATTCAGTACTTC. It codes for CASSQPPREAKNIQYF.

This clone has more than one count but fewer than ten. CDR3 nucleotides: TGCAGCGTTGAACCGCGACAGGGAGGTGGCTACACCTTC. Translating gives CSVEPRQGGGYTF. This chain joins TRBV29-1 and TRBJ1-2; 7 bases are shared with TRBD1. Germline V lookup: CDR1 SQVTM, CDR2 ANQGSEA. The CDR3 runs to 13 residues. Trimming took 2 bases from V and 7 from J; bases not matched to a gene: 7.

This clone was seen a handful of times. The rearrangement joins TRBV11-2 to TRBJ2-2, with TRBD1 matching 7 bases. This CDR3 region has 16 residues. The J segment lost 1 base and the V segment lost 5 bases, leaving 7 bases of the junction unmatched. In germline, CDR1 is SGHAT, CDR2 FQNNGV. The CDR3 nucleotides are TGTGCCAGCAGCCTACAGGGACAGCTGAACACCGGGGAGCTGTTTTTT. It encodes CASSLQGQLNTGELFF.